The T cell receptor beta chain described here comes from a study of response to subunit inactivated influenza vaccine. General observations from the study: Authors suggested few new T cells are recruited by each seasonal influenza vaccination.

Looked up from germline, CDR1 is SEHNR and CDR2 is FQNEAQ (reference sequence). The germline V and J ends were trimmed by 1 base and 7 bases, with 7 bases remaining between them. CDR3 length equals 13 residues. TCRdb used MiXCR to reprocess the RT-PCR reads, holding one entry per CDR3 protein. This table has some 190,000 distinct CDR3 sequences, approximately 14% appearing once. This clonotype was seen a few times. Its specificity is not known. Sample: CD8+ T cells sorted from PBMCs, taken roughly 5 days after vaccination. The V and J genes are TRBV7-9 and TRBJ2-2, with D hard to call. The origin of this receptor is a man over 45 who received an inactivated influenza vaccine. The DNA of the CDR3 is TGTGCCAGCAGCTTAGGTGTAGACGGGGAGCTGTTTTTT. Translating gives CASSLGVDGELFF.